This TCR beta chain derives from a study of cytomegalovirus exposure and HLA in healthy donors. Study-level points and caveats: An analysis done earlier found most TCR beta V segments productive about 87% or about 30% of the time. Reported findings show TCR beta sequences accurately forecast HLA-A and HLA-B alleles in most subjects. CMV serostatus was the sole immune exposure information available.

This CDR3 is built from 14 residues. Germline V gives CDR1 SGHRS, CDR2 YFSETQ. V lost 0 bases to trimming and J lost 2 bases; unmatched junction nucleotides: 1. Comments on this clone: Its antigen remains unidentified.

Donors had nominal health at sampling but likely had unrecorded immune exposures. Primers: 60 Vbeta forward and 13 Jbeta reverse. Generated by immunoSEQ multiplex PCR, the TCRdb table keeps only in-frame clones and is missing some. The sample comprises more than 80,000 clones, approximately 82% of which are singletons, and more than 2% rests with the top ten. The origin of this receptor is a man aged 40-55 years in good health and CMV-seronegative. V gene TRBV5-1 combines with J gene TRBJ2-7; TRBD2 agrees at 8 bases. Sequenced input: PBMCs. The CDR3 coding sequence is TGCGCCAGCAGCTTGGCGGGAGGGACCTACGAGCAGTACTTC. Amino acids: CASSLAGGTYEQYF.